The rows below give T cell receptor beta chains drawn from one sample of a study of T cells after yellow fever vaccination. TCRdb reanalysed the 5' RACE reads using MiXCR and keeps one entry per CDR3 protein. The sample consists of 300,000 to 400,000 distinct CDR3 sequences, roughly 8.6% of them appearing once. Sample: PBMCs, taken 45 days after the first yellow fever vaccination. The receptor set was obtained from a man between 18 and 29 years old who received the YFV17D yellow fever vaccine. Each CDR3 is given with its conserved first and last residue. D genes are given only for firm matches. Where a row states a size, it is once, few, many or the class of an expanded clone; other rows omit it.

D,size,V,J,CDR3,DNA
TRBD2,few,TRBV11-2,TRBJ2-1,CASSLAASGGTGEQFF,TGTGCCAGCAGCTTAGCGGCTAGCGGGGGGACGGGTGAGCAGTTCTTC
-,-,TRBV11-3,TRBJ2-1,CASSLGGLDPNEQFF,TGTGCCAGCAGCTTAGGAGGGCTAGACCCCAATGAGCAGTTCTTC
-,many,TRBV18,TRBJ2-1,CASSPSGRGEQFF,TGTGCCAGCTCACCATCCGGAAGAGGCGAGCAGTTCTTC
TRBD1,-,TRBV5-5,TRBJ1-1,CASRLIPGTVNTEAFF,TGTGCCAGCAGGCTCATTCCCGGGACAGTGAACACTGAAGCTTTCTTT
-,-,TRBV21-1,TRBJ2-2,CASSKVKPGELFF,TGTGCCAGCAGCAAAGTGAAGCCCGGGGAGCTGTTTTTT
-,-,TRBV29-1,TRBJ2-5,CSVYEETQYF,TGCAGCGTATACGAAGAGACCCAGTACTTC
TRBD1,many,TRBV24-1,TRBJ2-5,CATAAGGEETQYF,TGTGCCACCGCGGCAGGGGGCGAAGAGACCCAGTACTTC
-,many,TRBV5-4,TRBJ2-5,CASKGGETQYF,TGTGCCAGTAAAGGGGGGGAGACCCAGTACTTC
TRBD2,many,TRBV9,TRBJ2-3,CASSVGSLAGSDTQYF,TGTGCCAGCAGCGTAGGATCACTAGCGGGTTCAGATACGCAGTATTTT
TRBD1,-,TRBV7-6,TRBJ2-3,CASSLRQGVRDTQYF,TGTGCCAGCAGCCTTAGACAGGGGGTAAGAGATACGCAGTATTTT
-,few,TRBV5-1,TRBJ1-1,CASSLDADRDEAFF,TGCGCCAGCAGCTTGGATGCGGACCGCGACGAAGCTTTCTTT
TRBD2,many,TRBV7-2,TRBJ2-3,CASSFGAGMADTQYF,TGTGCCAGCAGCTTTGGAGCGGGGATGGCAGATACGCAGTATTTT
-,-,TRBV6-2/TRBV6-3,TRBJ1-1,CASSYPLHNTEAFF,TGTGCCAGCAGTTACCCCCTCCACAACACTGAAGCTTTCTTT
-,-,TRBV6-2/TRBV6-3,TRBJ1-1,CASSYYRDTEAFF,TGTGCCAGCAGTTACTACAGAGACACTGAAGCTTTCTTT
-,-,TRBV20-1,TRBJ1-1,CSKTDVNTEAFF,TGCAGCAAGACGGACGTGAACACTGAAGCTTTCTTT
-,-,TRBV10-3,TRBJ2-1,CAISERGDQFF,TGTGCCATCAGTGAGAGGGGGGATCAGTTCTTC
-,-,TRBV19,TRBJ2-7,CASSIPDTVLQYF,TGTGCCAGTAGTATCCCGGACACCGTGTTGCAGTACTTC
TRBD2,-,TRBV5-1,TRBJ2-1,CASSLLAGGSNEQFF,TGCGCCAGCAGCTTATTGGCGGGGGGGAGCAATGAGCAGTTCTTC
TRBD2,-,TRBV2,TRBJ2-1,CASSDWGSGDYNEQFF,TGTGCCAGCAGTGATTGGGGTAGCGGGGATTACAATGAGCAGTTCTTC
TRBD2,many,TRBV5-1,TRBJ2-3,CASSLAGGAADTQYF,TGCGCCAGCAGCTTGGCCGGGGGGGCCGCAGATACGCAGTATTTT
-,-,TRBV5-1,TRBJ2-4,CASSLRGLAKNIQYF,TGCGCCAGCAGCTTGCGGGGCCTGGCCAAAAACATTCAGTACTTC
-,few,TRBV6-2/TRBV6-3,TRBJ2-2,CASSYRPREIPGELFF,TGTGCCAGCAGTTACCGTCCAAGGGAGATTCCCGGGGAGCTGTTTTTT
TRBD2,few,TRBV20-1,TRBJ2-3,CSGRTSGSDTQYF,TGCAGTGGCAGGACTAGCGGTTCAGATACGCAGTATTTT
-,-,TRBV7-9,TRBJ2-5,CASSPRKENRETQYF,TGTGCCAGCAGCCCTCGGAAGGAGAATCGAGAGACCCAGTACTTC
-,-,TRBV12-3/TRBV12-4,TRBJ1-5,CATGQPQHF,TGTGCCACGGGTCAGCCCCAGCATTTT